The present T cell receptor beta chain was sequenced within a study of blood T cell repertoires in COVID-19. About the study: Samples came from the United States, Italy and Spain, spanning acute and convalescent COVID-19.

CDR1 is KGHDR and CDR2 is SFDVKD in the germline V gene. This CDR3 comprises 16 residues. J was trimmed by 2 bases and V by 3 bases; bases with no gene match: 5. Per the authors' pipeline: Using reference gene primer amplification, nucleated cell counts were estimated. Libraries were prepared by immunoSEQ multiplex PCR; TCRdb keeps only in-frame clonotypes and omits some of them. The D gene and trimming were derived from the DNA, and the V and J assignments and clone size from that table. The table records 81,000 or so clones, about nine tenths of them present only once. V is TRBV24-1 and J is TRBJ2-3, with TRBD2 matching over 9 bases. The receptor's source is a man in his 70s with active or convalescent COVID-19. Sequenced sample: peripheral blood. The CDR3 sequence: CATSDHSGGNTDTQYF. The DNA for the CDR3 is TGTGCCACCAGTGATCATAGCGGGGGAAACACAGATACGCAGTATTTT.